The 25 T cell receptor beta chains given below trace back to one sample, sequenced in a study of CD8 T cells in Susac syndrome. When the RNA was reverse transcribed, random hexamers were used with an input of about 0.5 to 1 ug. TCRdb used MiXCR to reprocess the immunoSEQ multiplex PCR reads, holding one entry per CDR3 protein. Of 170,000 or so distinct CDR3 sequences listed, under 95% were seen once; the top ten hold around 0.11%. Sequencing input: CD4+ T cells from PBMCs. These receptors all stem from a human donor with Susac syndrome.

The chain recombines TRBV7-8 with TRBJ2-3; no reliable D call. The CDR3 is 14 amino acids. The germline V and J ends were trimmed by 5 bases and 6 bases, with 15 bases remaining between them. The germline gives CDR1 SGHVS, CDR2 FQNEAQ. The chain's CDR3 is CASSAPRHGDTQYF. The DNA of the CDR3 is TGTGCCAGCAGCGCGCCTCGACACGGGGATACGCAGTATTTT.

The sample holds one count of this clonotype. The chain combines TRBV20-1 with TRBJ2-7; tentative D call: TRBD1 (6 bases). The CDR3 covers 16 residues. Germline assignment: CDR1 DFQATT and CDR2 SNEGSKA (reference sequence). Trimming pared 3 bases from V and 0 bases from J, leaving 18 bases between. CDR3 in DNA: TGCAGTGCTAGGGACTTTAGGGGGTCAAGCTCCTACGAGCAGTACTTC. Translated, it gives CSARDFRGSSSYEQYF.

The gene calls are TRBV28 and TRBJ2-5, with D perhaps being TRBD1 or TRBD2 (6 bases each). This CDR3 is 14 amino acids long. The V gene lost 8 bases and the J gene lost 2 bases, with 15 bases spanning the gap. Germline CDR1 reads MDHEN; CDR2 reads SYDVKM. This CDR3 reads CASSTGAKQETQYF. CDR3 sequence (DNA): TGTGCCAGCTCTACGGGGGCCAAACAAGAGACCCAGTACTTC.

CDR3 nucleotides: TGTGCCAGCAGCTTGGGGGCCGGACTAGCGGGAGAGACCCAGTACTTC. It encodes CASSLGAGLAGETQYF. This rearrangement joins TRBV5-4 to TRBJ2-5; 11 positions match TRBD2. The CDR3 runs to 16 residues. The germline V gene has CDR1 SGHNT and CDR2 YYREEE (reference sequence). The V gene end was trimmed by 0 bases and the J gene end by 4 bases; junction bases not matched to a gene: 5.

This clonotype came up once. V is TRBV20-1 and J is TRBJ1-6; 7 bases fit TRBD1. V shed 5 bases, J shed 6 bases, and the junction held 10 bases outside the gene matches. The CDR3 covers 15 residues. The germline V gene encodes CDR1 DFQATT and CDR2 SNEGSKA (reference sequence). The CDR3 protein is CSAPLPDRVNSPLHF. CDR3 DNA: TGCAGTGCTCCGTTACCCGACAGGGTTAATTCACCCCTCCACTTT.

This chain links TRBV5-4 with TRBJ2-5, with a tentative D call TRBD1 (6 bases). Germline V CDR1 and CDR2: SGHNT, YYREEE (reference sequence). The CDR3 totals 16 residues. Trimming took 4 bases from V and 4 from J, leaving 20 bases between them. CDR3 protein: CASSNRDTGRRETQYF. The DNA for the CDR3 is TGTGCCAGCAGCAACCGGGACACCGGCCGTCGAGAGACCCAGTACTTC.

The chain couples TRBV4-3 to TRBJ1-6; 11 bases align to TRBD1. This CDR3 spans 16 amino acids. CDR1 LGHNA and CDR2 YSLEER come from the germline V gene. Germline trimming cut 1 base from V and 8 bases from J; bases unmatched to any gene: 4. CDR3 sequence reads: CASSQGTGGADSPLHF. The CDR3 bases are TGCGCCAGCAGCCAAGGGACAGGGGGCGCGGATTCACCCCTCCACTTT.

The gene calls are TRBV3-1 and TRBJ1-2; D not resolved. Trimming shortened V by 3 bases and J by 6 bases, and 11 bases separated the two germline ends. The CDR3 has 13 residues. Germline V CDR1 and CDR2: LGHDT, YNNKEL (reference sequence). DNA of the CDR3: TGTGCCAGCAGCCATTTGGGAGAGAATGGCTACACCTTC. Its translation: CASSHLGENGYTF.

This clonotype was detected only once. The J gene is TRBJ2-5, the V gene TRBV5-6; TRBD1 aligns across 9 bases. CDR3 length equals 14 residues. Losses at the gene ends were 4 bases for V and 5 bases for J; bases not matched to a gene: 6. The germline gives CDR1 SGHDT, CDR2 YYEEEE. CDR3 nucleotides: TGTGCCAGCAGCGGATACAGGGGGCGTGAGACCCAGTACTTC. The encoded protein is CASSGYRGRETQYF.

CDR3 nucleotides: TGTGCCAGCAGCTTTATGGGCAGAGTCCAAGAGACCCAGTACTTC. This translates into CASSFMGRVQETQYF. This rearrangement joins TRBV7-2 to TRBJ2-5; no clear D gene. Trimming took 3 bases from V and 1 from J, leaving 12 bases between them. The germline gives CDR1 SGHTA, CDR2 FQGNSA. The CDR3 totals 15 residues.

About this clonotype itself: At one end, the junction sequence differs from germline, possibly due to a read error. This chain links TRBV20-1 with TRBJ1-1; D remains ambiguous. The CDR3 contains 15 residues. Germline lookup yields CDR1 DFQATT and CDR2 SNEGSKA (reference sequence). The CDR3 spells CSAREVGTGRTEAFF. CDR3 in DNA: TGCAGTGCGAGAGAGGTGGGAACGGGAAGAACTGAAGCTTTCTTT.

The V and J genes are TRBV20-1 and TRBJ1-1; 8 nucleotides line up with TRBD1. Looked up from germline, CDR1 is DFQATT and CDR2 is SNEGSKA (reference sequence). The V gene end was trimmed by 6 bases and the J gene end by 1 base; junction bases not matched to a gene: 13. CDR3 length: 16 residues. The CDR3 spells CSATTDRAESNTEAFF. In nucleotides, the CDR3 is TGCAGTGCCACCACGGACAGGGCCGAGTCGAACACTGAAGCTTTCTTT.

This chain joins TRBV2 and TRBJ2-5, with 12 bases that match TRBD1. There are 15 residues in the CDR3. Germline values: CDR1 SNHLY, CDR2 FYNNEI. V was pared by 6 bases and J by 3 bases, with 5 bases of the junction left unmatched. The CDR3 reads CASSWGTGGEETQYF. The CDR3 nucleotides are TGTGCCAGCAGCTGGGGGACAGGGGGCGAAGAGACCCAGTACTTC.

The J gene is TRBJ1-1, the V gene TRBV3-1; D call uncertain. The ends were cut back, 2 bases at V and 4 bases at J, with 5 bases in the middle. The CDR3 has 12 amino acids. Looked up from germline, CDR1 is LGHDT and CDR2 is YNNKEL (reference sequence). CDR3 sequence: CASSQSSTEAFF. The CDR3, as DNA: TGTGCCAGCAGCCAATCGAGCACTGAAGCTTTCTTT. The complete variable domain, with remaining parts taken from reference TRBV3-1 and TRBJ1-1, reads DTAVSQTPKYLVTQMGNDKSIKCEQNLGHDTMYWYKQDSKKFLKIMFSYNNKELIINETVPNRFSPKSPDKAHLNLHINSLELGDSAVYFCASSQSSTEAFFGQGTRLTVV.

The V and J genes are TRBV29-1 and TRBJ2-3; 15 bases match TRBD2. V lost 5 bases to trimming and J lost 0 bases; unmatched junction nucleotides: 6. This CDR3 has 17 amino acids. CDR1 and CDR2 from the germline V gene are SQVTM and ANQGSEA. The CDR3 region has the DNA TGCAGCGTTCCGGGACTAGCGGGGGGTTTTAGCACAGATACGCAGTATTTT. This sequence encodes CSVPGLAGGFSTDTQYF.

The chain uses TRBV2 and TRBJ2-5; maybe TRBD2 (6 bases). The CDR3 is 14 residues long. Germline loops: CDR1 SNHLY, CDR2 FYNNEI. The V end was cut by 0 bases, the J end by 5 bases, with 10 bases between. The CDR3 DNA reads TGTGCCAGCAGTGAAGCAACGGGGAGGGAGACCCAGTACTTC. Protein sequence: CASSEATGRETQYF.

The chain recombines TRBV27 with TRBJ2-3; D remains ambiguous. The ends were cut back, 2 bases at V and 0 bases at J, with 6 bases in the middle. The CDR3 covers 14 residues. Germline V gene sequence: CDR1 MNHEY, CDR2 SMNVEV (reference sequence). The CDR3 loop is CASSLRESTDTQYF. CDR3 sequence (DNA): TGTGCCAGCAGTTTAAGGGAAAGCACAGATACGCAGTATTTT.

The rearrangement uses TRBV15 and TRBJ1-4; 7 bases are shared with TRBD1. With 1 base clipped from V and 6 bases from J, the junction kept 5 bases outside the gene matches. The CDR3 contains 15 residues. Per the germline V gene, CDR1 is LNHNV and CDR2 is YYDKDF (reference sequence). The CDR3 coding sequence is TGTGCCACCAGCAGAGGAGGGGGCGCGGATGAAAAACTGTTTTTT. Translated: CATSRGGGADEKLFF.

The genes are TRBV5-6 and TRBJ1-2; D is undetermined. This CDR3 has 15 residues. Between the trimmed V and J ends, which lost 0 bases and 7 bases, there was a span of 16 bases. In germline, CDR1 is SGHDT, CDR2 YYEEEE. CDR3 DNA: TGTGCCAGCAGCTTGGCCTCCTTGGGTGGAGGTGGCTACACCTTC. It translates to CASSLASLGGGGYTF.

The chain links TRBV12-3 or TRBV12-4 to TRBJ1-5; D is unresolved. V was cut by 3 bases and J by 3 bases, with 12 bases left in between. The CDR3 is made up of 15 amino acids. The CDR3 DNA is TGTGCCAGCAGTTTGGAGGGAAACTACAATCAGCCCCAGCATTTT. Protein: CASSLEGNYNQPQHF.

CDR3 amino acids: CSARDGRGAEGTQYF. The CDR3 DNA reads TGCAGTGCTAGAGATGGGCGAGGGGCCGAAGGGACCCAGTACTTC. The chain links TRBV20-1 to TRBJ2-5; D is tentatively TRBD1 or TRBD2 (5 bases each). Germline CDR1 is DFQATT and CDR2 is SNEGSKA (reference sequence). The V end lost 0 bases, the J end lost 7 bases, and 18 bases lay between the germline ends. The CDR3 runs 15 residues.

V is TRBV2 and J is TRBJ2-2; D tentatively reads TRBD1 or TRBD2 (5 bases each). V lost 6 bases and J 0 bases, leaving 11 bases between the germline ends. Germline-derived CDR1 and CDR2 are SNHLY and FYNNEI. This CDR3 is 15 amino acids long. The CDR3 coding sequence is TGTGCCAGCAGCGGGACGACCGCGAACACCGGGGAGCTGTTTTTT. This sequence encodes CASSGTTANTGELFF.

This chain links TRBV2 with TRBJ1-4; D call uncertain. Trimming stripped 4 bases from V and 10 bases from J, with 19 bases between. This CDR3 contains 15 residues. Per germline, CDR1 SNHLY and CDR2 FYNNEI. The CDR3 DNA reads as TGTGCCAGCAGTGGAGTGCAACAGTGGATGGTAAAACTGTTTTTT. It codes for CASSGVQQWMVKLFF.

The chain employs TRBV12-3 or TRBV12-4 and TRBJ1-5; 8 bases line up with TRBD1. V was clipped by 5 bases and J by 6 bases; unmatched bases: 9. The CDR3 contains 15 residues. The CDR3 sequence is CASSPRTGWTQPQHF. The CDR3 nucleotides read TGTGCCAGCAGTCCGCGGACAGGGTGGACTCAGCCCCAGCATTTT.

This rearrangement joins TRBV12-3 or TRBV12-4 to TRBJ2-5; D unclear. The CDR3 contains 13 residues. Trimming took 3 bases from V and 0 from J, leaving 5 bases between them. The CDR3: CASSLRHQETQYF. The CDR3 DNA is TGTGCCAGCAGTTTGAGGCACCAAGAGACCCAGTACTTC.